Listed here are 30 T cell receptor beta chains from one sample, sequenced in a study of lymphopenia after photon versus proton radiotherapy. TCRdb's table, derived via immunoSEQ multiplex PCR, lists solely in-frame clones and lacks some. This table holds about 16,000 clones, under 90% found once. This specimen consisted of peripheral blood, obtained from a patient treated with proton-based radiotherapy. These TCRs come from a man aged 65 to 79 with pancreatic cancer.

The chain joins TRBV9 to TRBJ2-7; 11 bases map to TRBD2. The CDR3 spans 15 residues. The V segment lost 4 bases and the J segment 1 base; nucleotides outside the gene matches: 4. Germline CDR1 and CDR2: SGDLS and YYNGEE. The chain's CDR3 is CASSPSSGGSYEQYF. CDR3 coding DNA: TGTGCCAGCAGCCCTTCTAGCGGGGGGTCCTACGAGCAGTACTTC.

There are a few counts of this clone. The CDR3 nucleotides read TGTGCCAGCAGCGAAGCCCTAGCGGGAGGGCCGGGCACAGATACGCAGTATTTT. It is translated as CASSEALAGGPGTDTQYF. This sequence joins TRBV6-4 and TRBJ2-3; 12 nucleotides align to TRBD2. V was pared by 6 bases and J by 1 base, with 11 bases of the junction left unmatched. Germline V gene lookup returns CDR1 MRHNA and CDR2 SNTAGT. This CDR3 has 18 residues.

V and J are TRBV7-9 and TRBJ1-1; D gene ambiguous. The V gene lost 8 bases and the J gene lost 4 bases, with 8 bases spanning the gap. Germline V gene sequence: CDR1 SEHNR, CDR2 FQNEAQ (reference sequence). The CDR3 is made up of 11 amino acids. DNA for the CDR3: TGTGCCAGCGAGCTGGTCACTGAAGCTTTCTTT. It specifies CASELVTEAFF.

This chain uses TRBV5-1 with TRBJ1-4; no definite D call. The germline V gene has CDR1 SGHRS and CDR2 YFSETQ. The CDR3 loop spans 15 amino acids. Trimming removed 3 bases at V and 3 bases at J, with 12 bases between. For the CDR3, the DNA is TGCGCCAGCAGCTCCGGAGTGGTAGCTAATGAAAAACTGTTTTTT. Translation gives CASSSGVVANEKLFF.

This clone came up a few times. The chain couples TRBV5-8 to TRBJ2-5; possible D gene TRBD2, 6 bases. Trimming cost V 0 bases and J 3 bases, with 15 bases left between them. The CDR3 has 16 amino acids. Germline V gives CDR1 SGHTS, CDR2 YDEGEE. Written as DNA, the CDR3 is TGTGCCAGCAGCTTGGAGCTGCGGGGCCCAGAAGAGACCCAGTACTTC. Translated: CASSLELRGPEETQYF.

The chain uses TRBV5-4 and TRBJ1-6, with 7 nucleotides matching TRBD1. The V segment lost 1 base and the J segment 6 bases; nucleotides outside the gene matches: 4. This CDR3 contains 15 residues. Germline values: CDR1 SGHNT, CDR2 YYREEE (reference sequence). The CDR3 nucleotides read TGTGCCAGCAGCTTGTCCAACAGGGGTAATTCACCCCTCCACTTT. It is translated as CASSLSNRGNSPLHF.

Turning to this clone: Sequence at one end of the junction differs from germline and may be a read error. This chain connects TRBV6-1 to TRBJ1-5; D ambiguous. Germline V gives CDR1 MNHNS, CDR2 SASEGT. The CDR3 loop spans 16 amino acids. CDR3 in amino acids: CAGSEVTAYSNQPQHF. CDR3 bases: TGTGCCGGCAGTGAAGTAACAGCCTATAGCAATCAGCCCCAGCATTTT.

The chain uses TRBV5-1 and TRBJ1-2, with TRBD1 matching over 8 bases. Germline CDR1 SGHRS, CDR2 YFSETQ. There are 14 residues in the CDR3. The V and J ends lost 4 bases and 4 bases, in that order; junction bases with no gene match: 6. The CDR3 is CASSPDQGAYGYTF. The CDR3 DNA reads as TGCGCCAGCAGCCCTGATCAGGGGGCCTATGGCTACACCTTC.

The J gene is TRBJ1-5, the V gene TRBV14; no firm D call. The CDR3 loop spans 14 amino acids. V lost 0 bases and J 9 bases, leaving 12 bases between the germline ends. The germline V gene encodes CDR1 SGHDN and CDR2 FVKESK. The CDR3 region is CASSQDGGRGPQHF. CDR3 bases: TGTGCCAGCAGCCAAGACGGCGGTCGCGGGCCCCAGCATTTT. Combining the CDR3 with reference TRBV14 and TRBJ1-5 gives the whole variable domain EAGVTQFPSHSVIEKGQTVTLRCDPISGHDNLYWYRRVMGKEIKFLLHFVKESKQDESGMPNNRFLAERTGGTYSTLKVQPAELEDSGVYFCASSQDGGRGPQHFGDGTRLSIL.

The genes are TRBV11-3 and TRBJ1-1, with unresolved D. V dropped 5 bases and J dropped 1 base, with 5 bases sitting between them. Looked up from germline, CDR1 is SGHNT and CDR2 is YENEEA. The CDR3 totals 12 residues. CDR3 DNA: TGTGCCAGCAGCCGGGGGAACACTGAAGCTTTCTTT. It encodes CASSRGNTEAFF.

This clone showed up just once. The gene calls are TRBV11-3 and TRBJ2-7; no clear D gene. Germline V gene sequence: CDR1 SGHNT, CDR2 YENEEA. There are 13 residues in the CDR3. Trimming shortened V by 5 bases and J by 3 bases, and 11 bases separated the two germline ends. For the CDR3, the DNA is TGTGCCAGCAGCCCCACATCTGGCTACGAGCAGTACTTC. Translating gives CASSPTSGYEQYF.

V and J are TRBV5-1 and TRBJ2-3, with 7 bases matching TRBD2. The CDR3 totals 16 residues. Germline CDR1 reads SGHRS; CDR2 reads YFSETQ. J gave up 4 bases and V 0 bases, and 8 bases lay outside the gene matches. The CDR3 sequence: CASSLEGAGRSDTQYF. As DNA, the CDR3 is TGCGCCAGCAGCTTGGAGGGAGCGGGAAGGTCAGATACGCAGTATTTT.

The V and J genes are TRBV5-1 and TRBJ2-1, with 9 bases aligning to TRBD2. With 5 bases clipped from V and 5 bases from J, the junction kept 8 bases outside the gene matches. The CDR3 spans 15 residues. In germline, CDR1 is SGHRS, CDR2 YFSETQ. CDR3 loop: CASRLRLADNNEQFF. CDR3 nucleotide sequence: TGCGCCAGCAGACTTAGACTAGCGGATAACAATGAGCAGTTCTTC.

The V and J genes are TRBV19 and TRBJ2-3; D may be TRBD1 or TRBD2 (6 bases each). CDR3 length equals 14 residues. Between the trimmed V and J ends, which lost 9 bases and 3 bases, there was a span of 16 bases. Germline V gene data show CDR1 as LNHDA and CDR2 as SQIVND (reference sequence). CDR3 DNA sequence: TGTGCCAGCCGAACGGGGGCTAGAACAGATACGCAGTATTTT. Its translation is CASRTGARTDTQYF.

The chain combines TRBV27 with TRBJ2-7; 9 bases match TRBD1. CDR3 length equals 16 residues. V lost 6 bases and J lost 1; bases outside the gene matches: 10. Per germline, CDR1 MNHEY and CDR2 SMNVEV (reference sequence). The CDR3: CASRDTGTGQSYEQYF. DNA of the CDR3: TGTGCCAGCAGGGACACCGGGACAGGGCAATCCTACGAGCAGTACTTC.

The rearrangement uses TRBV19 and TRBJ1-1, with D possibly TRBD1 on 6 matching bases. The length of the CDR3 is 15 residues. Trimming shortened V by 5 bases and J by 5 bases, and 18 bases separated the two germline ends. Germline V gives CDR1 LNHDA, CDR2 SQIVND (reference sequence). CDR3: CASSPGHRVRTEAFF. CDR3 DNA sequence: TGTGCCAGTAGTCCAGGACACAGGGTACGGACTGAAGCTTTCTTT. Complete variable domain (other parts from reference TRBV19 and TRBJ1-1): DGGITQSPKYLFRKEGQNVTLSCEQNLNHDAMYWYRQDPGQGLRLIYYSQIVNDFQKGDIAEGYSVSREKKESFPLTVTSAQKNPTAFYLCASSPGHRVRTEAFFGQGTRLTVV.

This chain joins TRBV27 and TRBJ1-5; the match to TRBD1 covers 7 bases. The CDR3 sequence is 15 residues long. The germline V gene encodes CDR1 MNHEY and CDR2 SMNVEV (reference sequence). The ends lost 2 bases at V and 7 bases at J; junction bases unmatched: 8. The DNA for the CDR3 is TGTGCCAGCAGTTTAAAGGGGGCTCCGGAGCAGCCCCAGCATTTT. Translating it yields CASSLKGAPEQPQHF.

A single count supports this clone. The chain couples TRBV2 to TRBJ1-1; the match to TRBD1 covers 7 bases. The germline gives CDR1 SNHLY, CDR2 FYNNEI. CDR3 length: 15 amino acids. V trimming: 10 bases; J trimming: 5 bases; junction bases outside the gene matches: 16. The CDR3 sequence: CATKGDRASETEAFF. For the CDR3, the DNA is TGTGCCACCAAGGGAGACAGGGCGTCTGAGACTGAAGCTTTCTTT.

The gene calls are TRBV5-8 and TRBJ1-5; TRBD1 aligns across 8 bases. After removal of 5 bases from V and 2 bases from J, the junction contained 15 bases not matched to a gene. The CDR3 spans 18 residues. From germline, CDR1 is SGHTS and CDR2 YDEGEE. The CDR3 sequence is CASRNDRGGNLGNQPQHF. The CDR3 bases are TGTGCCAGCAGGAACGACAGGGGAGGGAATCTCGGCAATCAGCCCCAGCATTTT.

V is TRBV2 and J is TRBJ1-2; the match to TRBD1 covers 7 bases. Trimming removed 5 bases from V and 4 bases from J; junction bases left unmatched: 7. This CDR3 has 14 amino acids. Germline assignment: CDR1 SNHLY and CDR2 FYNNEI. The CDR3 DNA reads TGTGCCAGCAGTCTACGACAGGGTTTCTATGGCTACACCTTC. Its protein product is CASSLRQGFYGYTF.

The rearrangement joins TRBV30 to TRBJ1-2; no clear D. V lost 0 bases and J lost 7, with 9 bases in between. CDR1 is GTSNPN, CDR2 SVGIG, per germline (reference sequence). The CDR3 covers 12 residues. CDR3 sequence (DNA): TGTGCCTGGAGTGTAGGACGAGGTGGCTACACCTTC. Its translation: CAWSVGRGGYTF.

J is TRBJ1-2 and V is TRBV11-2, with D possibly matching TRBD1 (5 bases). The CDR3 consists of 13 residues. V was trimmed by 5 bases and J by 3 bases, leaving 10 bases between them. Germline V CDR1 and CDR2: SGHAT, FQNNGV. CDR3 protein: CASSEAGDYGYTF. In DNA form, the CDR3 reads TGTGCCAGCAGCGAGGCGGGGGACTATGGCTACACCTTC.

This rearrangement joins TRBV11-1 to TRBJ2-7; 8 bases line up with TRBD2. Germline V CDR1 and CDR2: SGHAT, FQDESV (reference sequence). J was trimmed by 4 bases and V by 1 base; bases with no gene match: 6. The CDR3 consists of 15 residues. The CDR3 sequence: CASSLDRGGSYEQYF. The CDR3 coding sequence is TGTGCCAGCAGCTTAGACCGGGGGGGGAGTTACGAGCAGTACTTC.

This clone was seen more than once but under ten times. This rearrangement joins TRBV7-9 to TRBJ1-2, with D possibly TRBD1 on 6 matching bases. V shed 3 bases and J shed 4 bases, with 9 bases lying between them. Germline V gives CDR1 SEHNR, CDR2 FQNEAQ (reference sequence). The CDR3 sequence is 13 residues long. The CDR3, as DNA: TGTGCCAGCAGCTTGACAGGTTCCTATGGCTACACCTTC. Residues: CASSLTGSYGYTF.

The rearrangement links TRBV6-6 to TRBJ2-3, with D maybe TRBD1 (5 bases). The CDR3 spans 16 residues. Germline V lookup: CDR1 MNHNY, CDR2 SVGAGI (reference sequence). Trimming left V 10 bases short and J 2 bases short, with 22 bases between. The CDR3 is CATLGVSRSPTDTQYF. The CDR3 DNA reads TGTGCCACCCTAGGGGTCTCGAGGAGTCCCACAGATACGCAGTATTTT.

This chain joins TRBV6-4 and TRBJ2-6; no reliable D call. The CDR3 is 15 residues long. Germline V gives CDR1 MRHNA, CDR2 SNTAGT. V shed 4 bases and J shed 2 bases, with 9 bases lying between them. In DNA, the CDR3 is TGTGCCAGCAGTGTAGACGCTGCTGGGGCCAACGTCCTGACTTTC. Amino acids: CASSVDAAGANVLTF.

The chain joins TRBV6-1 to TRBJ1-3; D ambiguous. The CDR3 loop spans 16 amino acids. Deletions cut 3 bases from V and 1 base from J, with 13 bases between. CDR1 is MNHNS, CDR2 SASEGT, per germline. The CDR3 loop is CASSDPLSVSGNTIYF. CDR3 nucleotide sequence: TGTGCCAGCAGTGATCCCCTTTCTGTATCTGGAAACACCATATATTTT.

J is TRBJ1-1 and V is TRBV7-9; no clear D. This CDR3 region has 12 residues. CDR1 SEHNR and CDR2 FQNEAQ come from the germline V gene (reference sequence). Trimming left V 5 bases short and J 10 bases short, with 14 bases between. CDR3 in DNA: TGTGCCAGCAGCCGGACCCTAGGCGGAGCTTTCTTT. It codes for CASSRTLGGAFF.

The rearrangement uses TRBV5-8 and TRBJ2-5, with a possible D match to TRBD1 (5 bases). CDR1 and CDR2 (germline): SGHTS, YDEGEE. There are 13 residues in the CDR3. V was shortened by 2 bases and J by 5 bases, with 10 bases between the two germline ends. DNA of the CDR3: TGTGCCAGCAGCTTTTCAGGGTTGGAGACCCAGTACTTC. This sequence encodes CASSFSGLETQYF. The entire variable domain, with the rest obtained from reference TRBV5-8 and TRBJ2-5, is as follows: EAGVTQSPTHLIKTRGQQATLRCSPISGHTSVYWYQQALGLGLQFLLWYDEGEERNRGNFPPRFSGRQFPNYSSELNVNALELEDSALYLCASSFSGLETQYFGPGTRLLVL.

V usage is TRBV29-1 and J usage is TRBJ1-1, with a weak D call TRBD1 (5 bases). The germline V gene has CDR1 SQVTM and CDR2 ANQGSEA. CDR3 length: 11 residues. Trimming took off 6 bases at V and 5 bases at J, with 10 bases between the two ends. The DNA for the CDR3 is TGCAGCGTCACGACAGAGACTGAAGCTTTCTTT. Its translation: CSVTTETEAFF.